The rows below give T cell receptor beta chains drawn from one sample of a study of T cell responses to AZD1222 COVID-19 vaccine. The table came from immunoSEQ multiplex PCR; TCRdb's copy has only in-frame clones and leaves some out. The profile covers 120,000 to 150,000 clones, with about 89% appearing a single time and approximately 3% taken by the ten largest. The source was peripheral blood, collected on day 0 of MenACWY control vaccination. The receptors derive from an adult in good health. Both conserved end residues are part of each CDR3. Each record gives: clone size, D gene, V gene, J gene, CDR3 protein, CDR3 DNA. D genes are given only for firm matches. Rows give clone size only sometimes, using once, few, many, or a class for an expanded clone.

-	TRBD1	TRBV18	TRBJ1-3	CASSPPSWDRETGNTIYF	TGTGCCAGCTCACCCCCAAGCTGGGACAGGGAGACTGGAAACACCATATATTTT
-	-	TRBV27	TRBJ2-3	CASSLLRGSTDTQYF	TGTGCCAGCAGTTTACTGAGGGGGAGCACAGATACGCAGTATTTT
-	TRBD1	TRBV20-1	TRBJ1-2	CSASRQGVGGYTF	TGCAGTGCTAGTCGGCAGGGGGTCGGCGGCTACACCTTC
-	TRBD1	TRBV28	TRBJ1-5	CASGTGGHSNQPQHF	TGTGCCAGCGGCACAGGGGGCCATAGCAATCAGCCCCAGCATTTT
-	-	TRBV5-1	TRBJ1-1	CASSSLPGQGILAFF	TGCGCCAGCAGCTCCTTACCGGGACAAGGAATTTTGGCTTTCTTT
-	-	TRBV7-9	TRBJ1-1	CASSPGLDTEAFF	TGTGCCAGCAGCCCTGGGTTGGACACTGAAGCTTTCTTT
-	-	TRBV2	TRBJ1-4	CATAREKLFF	TGTGCCACAGCCAGGGAAAAACTGTTTTTT
-	TRBD2	TRBV4-2	TRBJ2-3	CASSQASGTSTDTQYF	TGTGCCAGCAGCCAAGCAAGCGGGACCAGCACAGATACGCAGTATTTT
few	-	TRBV7-9	TRBJ2-3	CASSLLGYPDTQYF	TGTGCCAGCAGCTTATTAGGCTACCCAGATACGCAGTATTTT
-	TRBD1	TRBV7-9	TRBJ1-1	CASSPLDRVDTEAFF	TGTGCCAGCAGCCCCTTAGACAGGGTGGACACTGAAGCTTTCTTT
-	TRBD1	TRBV18	TRBJ1-1	CASSPRTGGANTEAFF	TGTGCCAGCTCACCACGAACAGGGGGCGCCAACACTGAAGCTTTCTTT
-	-	TRBV6-5	TRBJ1-1	CASSYDRGVAEAFF	TGTGCCAGCAGTTACGATCGGGGAGTTGCTGAAGCTTTCTTT
-	-	TRBV30	TRBJ2-1	CAWSQSSNEQFF	TGTGCCTGGAGTCAAAGCAGCAATGAGCAGTTCTTC
-	-	TRBV6-2/TRBV6-3	TRBJ2-7	CASSYDDYEQYF	TGTGCCAGCAGTTACGATGATTACGAGCAGTACTTC
few	TRBD2	TRBV11-2	TRBJ2-3	CASSSLAGVRTDTQYF	TGTGCCAGCAGCTCCCTAGCGGGAGTACGCACAGATACGCAGTATTTT
-	TRBD2	TRBV2	TRBJ2-3	CASSKPRGGGDTQYF	TGTGCCAGCAGCAAACCCCGGGGCGGGGGGGATACGCAGTATTTT
-	-	TRBV25-1	TRBJ1-2	CASSVRLADGYTF	TGTGCCAGCAGTGTTCGACTCGCTGACGGCTACACCTTC
-	-	TRBV15	TRBJ1-3	CATSSPNPGSGNTIYF	TGTGCCACCAGCAGCCCAAATCCGGGGTCTGGAAACACCATATATTTT
-	-	TRBV3-1/TRBV3-2	TRBJ1-2	CASSKYWTNGYTF	TGTGCCAGCAGCAAGTACTGGACCAATGGCTACACCTTC
-	TRBD1	TRBV5-6	TRBJ2-7	CASSLGTGDEQYF	TGTGCCAGCAGCTTGGGGACAGGGGACGAGCAGTACTTC
-	-	TRBV6-5	TRBJ1-1	CASSQGAEAFF	TGTGCCAGCAGCCAAGGCGCGGAGGCTTTCTTT
-	-	TRBV10-2	TRBJ2-1	CASSESAGYPYNEQFF	TGCGCCAGCAGTGAGTCGGCAGGGTATCCATACAATGAGCAGTTCTTC
-	-	TRBV12-3/TRBV12-4	TRBJ1-1	CASSLQGNTEAFF	TGTGCCAGCAGTTTGCAGGGGAACACTGAAGCTTTCTTT
-	TRBD2	TRBV7-9	TRBJ2-3	CASRVAGVGDTQYF	TGTGCCAGCAGGGTAGCGGGAGTGGGAGATACGCAGTATTTT
-	TRBD1	TRBV6-5	TRBJ1-2	CASSDSGTGLYGYTF	TGTGCCAGCAGTGACTCCGGGACAGGGCTATATGGCTACACCTTC
-	TRBD1	TRBV10-3	TRBJ2-5	CAARGTGTETQYF	TGTGCCGCACGGGGGACAGGGACAGAGACCCAGTACTTC
-	-	TRBV12-3/TRBV12-4	TRBJ2-7	CASGDPYEQYF	TGTGCCAGCGGCGACCCCTACGAGCAGTACTTC
-	-	TRBV3-1/TRBV3-2	TRBJ2-5	CASSARGRVQETQYF	TGTGCCAGCAGCGCAAGGGGTAGGGTCCAAGAGACCCAGTACTTC
few	-	TRBV19	TRBJ1-5	CASTARGTGNQPQHF	TGTGCCAGTACCGCCCGAGGGACCGGCAATCAGCCCCAGCATTTT
-	-	TRBV7-2	TRBJ2-1	CASSLRGTYNEQFF	TGTGCCAGCAGCCTCCGGGGGACGTACAATGAGCAGTTCTTC